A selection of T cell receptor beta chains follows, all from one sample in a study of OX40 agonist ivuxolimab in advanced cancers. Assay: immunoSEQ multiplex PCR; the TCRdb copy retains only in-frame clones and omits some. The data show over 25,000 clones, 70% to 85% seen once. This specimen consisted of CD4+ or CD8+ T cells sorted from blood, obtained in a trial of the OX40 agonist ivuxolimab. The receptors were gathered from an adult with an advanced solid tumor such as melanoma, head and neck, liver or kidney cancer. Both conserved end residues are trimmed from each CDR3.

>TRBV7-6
ASSRAESYEQY
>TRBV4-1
ASSLDRTDYEQY
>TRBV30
AWSWGNTEAF
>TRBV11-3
ASSLVGGRNTEAF
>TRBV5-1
ASSPESYNEQF
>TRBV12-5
ASGHSLNTEAF
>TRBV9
ASSGGSNEKLF
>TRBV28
ASSLGTGLLYEQY
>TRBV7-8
ASSLQPGTPSSGANVLT
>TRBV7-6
ASSIGQGGTEAF
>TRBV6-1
ASSELAGAVDTQY
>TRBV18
ASSHEREASYEQY
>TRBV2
ASSEVRGLSGANVLT
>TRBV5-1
ASSLDQGVGSPLH
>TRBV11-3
ASSLRGTSGRPGELF
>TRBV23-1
ASKPPYDKSYVPQPQH
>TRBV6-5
ATKDWGSSYNEQF
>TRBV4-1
ASSQDRSTGGQPQH
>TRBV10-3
AIRPRQRDRNTEAF
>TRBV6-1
ASSERQGITEAF
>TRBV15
ATSRVRTGNEKLF
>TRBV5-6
ASSWVEVSYEQY
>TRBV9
ASSDGTSGSGYNEQF
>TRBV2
ASSDQDRVPYNEQF
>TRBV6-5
ASSPDRGQGNTIY
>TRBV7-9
ATSGGGRTGNTEAF
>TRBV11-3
ASSIGTGTSFNYGYT
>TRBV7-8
ASSFTDYSYEQY
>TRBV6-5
ASSYSNRAYEQY